This is a list of T cell receptor beta chains from one sample in a study of blood T cell repertoires in COVID-19. Assay: immunoSEQ multiplex PCR; the TCRdb copy retains only in-frame clones and omits some. The sample shows 290,000 or so clones, around nine tenths of them seen only once. Sequenced input: PBMCs or T cells enriched from blood (not recorded which). The source is a young woman who had recovered from COVID-19. The CDR3 runs from the conserved cysteine through the conserved F or W. D genes are given only for firm matches. Size is stated for part of the rows, as once, few or many counts, or as a class when the clone is expanded.

NA TRBJ2-7 NA TRBV28 TGTGCCAGCAGTCTCCCCTCGTGGCCCGGAGAACTCCTAAGCTCCTACGAGCAGTACTTC CASSLPSWPGELLSSYEQYF
NA TRBJ1-2 NA TRBV5-6 TGTGCCAGCAGCTCAGTGGACTTAGCCTATGGCTACACCTTC CASSSVDLAYGYTF
NA TRBJ1-3 NA TRBV11-2 TGTGCCAGCAGCTTAGGAGGGAACACCATATATTTT CASSLGGNTIYF
NA TRBJ2-1 NA TRBV29-1 TGCAGCGTTGGGACAGATAACTACAATGAGCAGTTCTTC CSVGTDNYNEQFF
TRBD2 TRBJ2-5 NA TRBV5-8 TGTGCCAGCAGCGGACTAGCGGCTAATCAAGAGACCCAGTACTTC CASSGLAANQETQYF
NA TRBJ2-7 NA TRBV3-1/TRBV3-2 TGTGCCAGCAGCCAAGGGACTTTAGCGGTATCCTACGAGCAGTACTTC CASSQGTLAVSYEQYF
TRBD1 TRBJ2-7 NA TRBV12-5 TGTGCTAGTGGGGTGGGGACAGTCCTCTACGAGCAGTACTTC CASGVGTVLYEQYF
TRBD2 TRBJ2-3 NA TRBV5-1 TGCGCCAGCAGCTTGGTGACTAGCGGAGGGGTCACAGATACGCAGTATTTT CASSLVTSGGVTDTQYF
NA TRBJ2-5 NA TRBV19 TGTGCCAGTAGGTGGACAGCAAACCAAGAGACCCAGTACTTC CASRWTANQETQYF
TRBD2 TRBJ2-1 NA TRBV20-1 TGCAGTGCTAGTGGCGGGAGTCAGTACAATGAGCAGTTCTTC CSASGGSQYNEQFF
NA TRBJ1-4 once TRBV18 TGTGCCAGCTCCTCCATACCGGGATCAACTAATGAAAAACTGTTTTTT CASSSIPGSTNEKLFF
TRBD1 TRBJ1-3 NA TRBV29-1 TGCAGCGTTGCCCGAACTCAGGGGGGAGGAAACACCATATATTTT CSVARTQGGGNTIYF
TRBD2 TRBJ2-1 once TRBV30 TGTGCCTGGACCCCGGTCACTAGCGGACTGTACAATGAGCAGTTCTTC CAWTPVTSGLYNEQFF